The present T cell receptor (beta chain) was sequenced within a study of shared clonotypes between healthy human individuals. Study information: The cohort comprised a couple of women and a few men. Their ages spanned 18 to 49 years.

Of note for this clone: What it binds is not known.

General study results and limits: Compared with memory subsets, naive subsets generally had larger estimated richness.

V gave up 5 bases and J gave up 3 bases; unmatched junction bases: 5. The germline V gene encodes CDR1 SNHLY and CDR2 FYNNEI. The CDR3 is 15 amino acids. Clones were read by immunoSEQ multiplex PCR, and TCRdb kept only the in-frame ones, dropping some. Found here are approximately 2.4 million clones, under 97% of them singletons; the top ten hold around 0.13%. The chain is built from TRBV2 and TRBJ2-2; 8 nucleotides line up with TRBD1. Sequenced input: naive CD4+ T cells sorted from blood. The subset: CD45RA+ positively selected. The receptor was derived from a man aged 18-30 years in good health. This chain's CDR3 is CASSQPGGYTGELFF. The CDR3 bases are TGTGCCAGCAGTCAACCAGGGGGCTACACCGGGGAGCTGTTTTTT.